This T cell receptor (beta chain) was sequenced for a study of blood T cell repertoires in COVID-19. The assay was immunoSEQ multiplex PCR, and TCRdb's table has in-frame clones only and misses some. The sample has about 210,000 clones; over 80% are singletons. The CDR3 loop spans 16 amino acids. The germline gives CDR1 GTSNPN, CDR2 SVGIG (reference sequence). V trimming: 2 bases; J trimming: 5 bases; junction bases outside the gene matches: 14. The chain combines TRBV30 with TRBJ2-5; 7 bases map to TRBD2. This TCR was sampled from a man aged 60 to 69 with COVID-19, enrolled during active disease. Sequenced input: peripheral blood. The CDR3 nucleotides read TGTGCCTGGAGTCCGTTCAGGACTAGTAGGACGGAGACCCAGTACTTC. It encodes CAWSPFRTSRTETQYF.